This is a list of T cell receptor beta chains from one sample in a study of cytomegalovirus exposure and HLA in healthy donors. The data were produced by immunoSEQ multiplex PCR, yet TCRdb's version contains in-frame clones alone and is incomplete. Of 150,000 to 200,000 clones listed, about 85% were seen once; the top ten hold approximately 2.3%. Sequencing was performed on PBMCs. These receptors were taken from a man aged 25-40 years in good health and CMV-seropositive. Each CDR3 is given with its conserved first and last residue. Fields, in order: J gene, D gene, clone size, V gene, CDR3 protein, CDR3 DNA. A D gene is named only where the DNA matches it firmly. The size of a clone is reported for some rows only, either as once, few or many, or as a class for expanded clones.

TRBJ2-2 - - TRBV7-6 CASSLGWSQGEGGELFF TGTGCCAGCAGCTTAGGATGGTCGCAGGGTGAAGGCGGGGAGCTGTTTTTT
TRBJ2-3 - - TRBV4-3 CASSPDSYTDTQYF TGCGCCAGCAGCCCTGACTCGTACACAGATACGCAGTATTTT
TRBJ1-4 TRBD1 - TRBV4-3 CASSQFPLQGANEKLFF TGCGCCAGCAGCCAATTCCCCCTACAGGGGGCGAATGAAAAACTGTTTTTT
TRBJ2-7 TRBD1 - TRBV2 CASLEDPGQGLYEQYF TGTGCCAGTCTCGAAGACCCGGGACAGGGCCTCTACGAGCAGTACTTC
TRBJ1-1 - - TRBV9 CASSVAFRGEAFF TGTGCCAGCAGCGTAGCGTTTAGGGGTGAAGCTTTCTTT
TRBJ2-3 TRBD2 - TRBV7-6 CASSPGLAGAFTDTQYF TGTGCCAGCAGCCCCGGACTAGCGGGGGCGTTCACAGATACGCAGTATTTT
TRBJ1-3 - - TRBV2 CASRAFWTDSGNTIYF TGTGCCAGCAGGGCCTTCTGGACAGACTCTGGAAACACCATATATTTT
TRBJ1-2 TRBD1 - TRBV11-3 CASSLDRGLGYTF TGTGCCAGCAGCCTCGACAGGGGGCTTGGCTACACCTTC
TRBJ1-5 TRBD1 once TRBV2 CASSRGDQPQHF TGTGCCAGCAGCAGGGGGGATCAGCCCCAGCATTTT
TRBJ2-3 - - TRBV27 CASTEIEGHCTDTQYF TGTGCCAGCACCGAGATAGAGGGACACTGCACAGATACGCAGTATTTT
TRBJ2-7 TRBD1 - TRBV10-3 CAISVSGTGGYEQYF TGTGCCATCAGTGTCTCCGGGACAGGGGGCTACGAGCAGTACTTC
TRBJ1-5 - - TRBV30 CAWSVLAGDQPQHF TGTGCCTGGAGTGTACTTGCCGGGGATCAGCCCCAGCATTTT
TRBJ2-5 TRBD2 - TRBV5-4 CASSSFKGGGAGGETQYF TGTGCCAGCAGCTCCTTTAAGGGCGGGGGGGCCGGTGGAGAGACCCAGTACTTC
TRBJ1-2 TRBD1 - TRBV7-8 CASSLQGVSSYYGYTF TGTGCCAGCAGCTTACAGGGGGTTTCTTCGTACTATGGCTACACCTTC
TRBJ2-6 - - TRBV7-8 CASSDTGYGANVLTF TGTGCCAGCAGCGACACAGGGTATGGGGCCAACGTCCTGACTTTC
TRBJ1-1 - - TRBV27 CASSLSPGRDTEAFF TGTGCCAGCAGTTTATCCCCTGGGAGGGACACTGAAGCTTTCTTT
TRBJ1-1 - many TRBV6-5 CASSYSYSSGGAFF TGTGCCAGCAGTTACTCGTACAGTTCGGGAGGAGCTTTCTTT
TRBJ2-4 - - TRBV6-5 CASSYSGVGSIQYF TGTGCCAGCAGTTACTCCGGGGTAGGCAGCATTCAGTACTTC
TRBJ1-3 - - TRBV27 CASSLSGTLGNTIYF TGTGCCAGCAGTTTATCCGGGACACTTGGAAACACCATATATTTT
TRBJ1-6 - - TRBV13 CASSRQGGSRNSPLHF TGTGCCAGCAGCCGGCAGGGAGGGTCCCGTAATTCACCCCTCCACTTT
TRBJ2-7 - once TRBV30 CAWSGGGGGSYEQYF TGTGCCTGGAGTGGCGGGGGAGGGGGGTCCTACGAGCAGTACTTC